Sequencing of this T cell receptor (beta chain) was carried out in a study of cytomegalovirus exposure and HLA in healthy donors. Whole-study findings and limits: It was approximately 150 TCR beta chains that were listed as cytomegalovirus-associated. Sequencing likely generated an artifact that appeared as a cluster of highly shared sequence variants.

As to this clone: Its specificity is not known.

The germline V and J ends were trimmed by 6 bases and 3 bases, with 4 bases remaining between them. From germline, CDR1 is SQVTM and CDR2 ANQGSEA. The CDR3 spans 10 residues. Samples came from healthy bone marrow donors. PCR used 60 Vbeta primers and 13 Jbeta primers. In the authors' workflow: Roughly 11 million of the about 80 million unique TCR beta chains counted in a later analysis were shared. Using immunoSEQ multiplex PCR, the repertoire was profiled, and TCRdb retains in-frame clones only, with some absent. That table gives V, J and clone size, and the DNA gave D and trimming. The sample includes approximately 150,000 clones, around three quarters of them seen just once.

Specimen: PBMCs. The origin of this receptor is a woman aged 40 to 50 in good health and CMV-seronegative. The chain couples TRBV29-1 to TRBJ2-3; D is undetermined. The CDR3 here is CSVVTDTQYF. CDR3 nucleotides: TGCAGCGTCGTTACAGATACGCAGTATTTT.